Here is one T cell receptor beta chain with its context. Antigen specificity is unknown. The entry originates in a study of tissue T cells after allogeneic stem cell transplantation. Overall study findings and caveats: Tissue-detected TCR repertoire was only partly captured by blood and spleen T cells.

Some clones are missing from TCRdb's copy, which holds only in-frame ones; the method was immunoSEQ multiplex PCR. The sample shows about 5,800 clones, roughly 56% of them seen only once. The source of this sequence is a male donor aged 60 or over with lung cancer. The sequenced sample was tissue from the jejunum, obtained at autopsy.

The CDR3 DNA is TGCGCCAGCAGCGCCGGCCGTGAAGCTTTCTTT. It encodes CASSAGREAFF. This chain uses TRBV5-1 with TRBJ1-1, with D unresolved. V was trimmed by 4 bases and J by 7 bases, leaving 8 bases between them. The CDR3 consists of 11 residues. The germline gives CDR1 SGHRS, CDR2 YFSETQ. Using reference TRBV5-1 and TRBJ1-1 for the parts outside the CDR3, the full variable domain is KAGVTQTPRYLIKTRGQQVTLSCSPISGHRSVSWYQQTPGQGLQFLFEYFSETQRNKGNFPGRFSGRQFSNSRSEMNVSTLELGDSALYLCASSAGREAFFGQGTRLTVV.